Listed here are 30 T cell receptor beta chains from one sample, sequenced in a study of T cells in women clearing cervical HPV infection. TCRdb's table, derived via immunoSEQ multiplex PCR, lists solely in-frame clones and lacks some. The listing records about 23,000 clones. Material: blood buffy coat. The origin of the receptors is a woman between 18 and 70 years old with a cervical HPV16 infection that either progressed to CIN3+ or cleared (not recorded which).

Comments on this clone: The read ends 3 residues before the CDR3 terminus; that terminus is restored from the germline J gene. The genes are TRBV9 and TRBJ1-1; the D is unclear. This CDR3 is built from 15 residues. With 4 bases removed from V and 0 bases from J, the gap between germline ends came to 13 bases. The V gene's germline CDR1 is SGDLS and CDR2 YYNGEE. The CDR3 DNA, read in part, is TGTGCCAGCAGCCCCTTTGCGGGCATGAACACTGAA. Its translation is CASSPFAGMNTE. The CDR3 in its entirety is CASSPFAGMNTEAFF.

Comments on this clone: The missing CDR3 end, 3 residues past where the read stops, is filled in from the germline J gene. This chain links TRBV5-6 with TRBJ2-3; TRBD2 matches at 10 bases. In germline, CDR1 is SGHDT, CDR2 YYEEEE. Losses at the gene ends were 2 bases for V and 6 bases for J; bases not matched to a gene: 6. The CDR3 has 15 amino acids. CDR3 amino acids: CASSFTSGASDTQYF. Incomplete CDR3 DNA: TGTGCCAGCAGCTTTACTAGCGGGGCGTCGGATACG.

Concerning this clone: The CDR3 extends 3 residues past the end of the read, so its final part is completed from the germline J gene. V and J are TRBV7-3 and TRBJ2-5, with 8 bases fitting TRBD2. The CDR3 totals 15 residues. The V gene's germline CDR1 is SGHTA and CDR2 FQGTGA. The CDR3 protein is CASSSSGGSADTQYF. The CDR3 bases that were read are TGTGCCAGCAGCTCCTCGGGGGGGAGCGCAGATACC.

Concerning this clone: The CDR3 end lies 3 residues beyond the end of the read and is filled in from the germline J gene. The V call is TRBV19, the J call TRBJ2-7; possibly TRBD2 for D (7 bases). Trimming removed 7 bases at V and 2 bases at J, with 12 bases between. This CDR3 is built from 13 residues. The V gene's germline CDR1 is LNHDA and CDR2 SQIVND (reference sequence). The CDR3 is CASKQGGTYEQYF. The DNA read from the CDR3 is TGTGCCAGTAAACAGGGAGGGACCTACGAG.

Concerning this clone: The CDR3 goes on 3 residues after the read ends, and that part is filled in from the germline J gene. The chain couples TRBV18 to TRBJ1-2; D remains ambiguous. Germline V lookup: CDR1 KGHSH, CDR2 LQKENI. This CDR3 contains 13 residues. The CDR3 DNA, read in part, is TGTGCCAGCTCACGCTCGCAGGCCTACGAC. Translating it yields CASSRSQAYD. In full, the CDR3 is CASSRSQAYDYTF.

Of note for this clone: The CDR3 goes on 3 residues after the read ends, and that part is filled in from the germline J gene. The V and J genes are TRBV6-2 or TRBV6-3 and TRBJ1-5; tentatively, D is TRBD1 (6 bases). Looked up from germline, CDR1 is MNHEY and CDR2 is SVGEGT. This CDR3 has 13 amino acids. Trimming removed 5 bases at V and 7 bases at J, with 12 bases between. CDR3 sequence reads: CASSLTGFQPQHF. CDR3 DNA, as far as it was read: TGTGCCAGCAGTCTTACAGGGTTCCAGCCC.

Comments on this clone: The observed sequence ends 3 residues before the CDR3 terminus, with the missing tail filled in from the germline J gene. The chain uses TRBV18 and TRBJ2-3, with 8 bases fitting TRBD1. This CDR3 comprises 15 residues. Germline V gene data show CDR1 as KGHSH and CDR2 as LQKENI. The CDR3 spells CASSPDRVGNQPQYF. The CDR3 DNA, read in part, is TGTGCCAGCTCCCCGGACAGGGTAGGGAATCAGCCG.

Turning to this clone: Relative to the germline gene, one junction end is altered; a read error may explain this. The read ends 3 residues shy of where the CDR3 ends; the end is completed using the germline J gene. The chain recombines TRBV7-7 with TRBJ2-7, with 13 bases identical to TRBD2. Germline V gives CDR1 SSHAT, CDR2 FNYEAQ (reference sequence). The length of the CDR3 is 16 residues. The CDR3 DNA, read in part, is TGTGCTAGCAGCTCCCCTGGGACTAGCGGGGACTACGAG. Its protein product is CASSSPGTSGDYE. In full, the CDR3 reads CASSSPGTSGDYEQYF.

As to this clone: Read data end 3 residues before the CDR3 end; the end is taken from the germline J gene. The J gene is TRBJ2-7, the V gene TRBV5-1; no clear D gene. Trimming stripped 4 bases from V and 3 bases from J, with 17 bases between. CDR3 size: 15 residues. The germline V gene has CDR1 SGHRS and CDR2 YFSETQ. This chain's CDR3 is CASSPAVVFGYEQYF. The CDR3 DNA, read in part, is TGCGCCAGCAGCCCCGCCGTGGTTTTCGGCTACGAG.

A note on this clone: Read coverage stops 3 residues before the CDR3 terminus; the germline J gene supplies the remainder. This chain uses TRBV10-3 with TRBJ1-4, with D perhaps matching TRBD1 (5 bases). CDR1 and CDR2 from the germline V gene are ENHRY and SYGVKD. The length of the CDR3 is 14 residues. The sequenced CDR3 bases are TGTGCCATCAGCCCAGCGGGGGGAAGTTCACCA. Protein sequence: CAISPAGGSSP. The whole CDR3 region reads CAISPAGGSSPLFF.

As for this clone: Read coverage stops 3 residues before the CDR3 terminus; the germline J gene supplies the remainder. The V call is TRBV19, the J call TRBJ1-2, with 10 bases lining up with TRBD1. CDR1 is LNHDA and CDR2 is SQIVND in the germline V gene (reference sequence). The CDR3 extends over 15 amino acids. This CDR3 reads CASSLGTGDHRGYTF. The DNA read from the CDR3 is TGTGCCAGTAGTCTCGGGACAGGGGATCATCGAGGC.

With respect to this clone: The read halts 3 residues ahead of the CDR3 end, with the missing end drawn from the germline J gene. The chain links TRBV2 to TRBJ2-3; a weak D match, TRBD1 (6 bases). This CDR3 spans 14 amino acids. The V gene's germline CDR1 is SNHLY and CDR2 FYNNEI. The covered CDR3 bases are TGTGCCAGCAGTAACGGGACAATTGGTGGGACG. Translation: CASSNGTIGGT. The full CDR3 reads CASSNGTIGGTQYF.

As regards this clone: Sequencing ends 3 residues short of the CDR3 end; the germline J gene provides the rest. This chain joins TRBV2 and TRBJ1-5, with 10 bases fitting TRBD1. From germline, CDR1 is SNHLY and CDR2 FYNNEI. This CDR3 is built from 16 residues. V was clipped by 2 bases and J by 6 bases; unmatched bases: 7. The CDR3 loop is CASSEISGQGSQPQHF. The covered CDR3 bases are TGTGCCAGCAGTGAAATATCGGGACAGGGGAGTCAGCCC.

Remarks on this clone: The read ends 3 residues early relative to the CDR3; the germline J gene fills the gap. The V call is TRBV7-6, the J call TRBJ2-5, with 8 bases aligning to TRBD2. Germline values: CDR1 SGHVS, CDR2 FNYEAQ. The CDR3 totals 18 residues. J lost 0 bases, V lost 1 base, and 10 bases had no gene match. CDR3 bases read: TGTGCCAGCAGCTTAGATCCGGGACTAGTGGGGAACCAAGAGACC. The encoded protein is CASSLDPGLVGNQET. The complete CDR3 reads CASSLDPGLVGNQETQYF.

As to this clone: The read gets to within 3 residues of the CDR3 end, and the germline J gene fills in the rest. V and J are TRBV7-9 and TRBJ2-3; TRBD1 agrees at 7 bases. CDR1 is SEHNR, CDR2 FQNEAQ, per germline (reference sequence). The length of the CDR3 is 15 residues. Here the CDR3 reads CASTDPRDSQETQYF. The covered CDR3 bases are TGTGCCAGCACCGACCCCCGGGACAGCCAAGAGACG. Full variable domain (outside the CDR3, taken from reference TRBV7-9 and TRBJ2-3): DTGVSQNPRHKITKRGQNVTFRCDPISEHNRLYWYRQTLGQGPEFLTYFQNEAQLEKSRLLSDRFSAERPKGSFSTLEIQRTEQGDSAMYLCASTDPRDSQETQYFGPGTRLTVL.

This clone registers medium-sized by frequency. Read sequence stops 3 residues before the CDR3 end, and the germline J gene provides the missing end. The chain uses TRBV20-1 and TRBJ1-2, with TRBD1 as a possible D gene (6 bases). In germline, CDR1 is DFQATT, CDR2 SNEGSKA (reference sequence). The V end lost 5 bases, the J end lost 7 bases, and 20 bases lay between the germline ends. CDR3 length equals 14 residues. The covered CDR3 bases are TGCAGTGCTTTACAGGGAACCATGGGTGGTGGC. Protein product: CSALQGTMGGG. The entire CDR3 protein is CSALQGTMGGGYTF.

Remarks on this clone: Sequencing ends 3 residues short of the CDR3 end; the germline J gene provides the rest. The chain links TRBV19 to TRBJ2-2; 10 bases line up with TRBD1. CDR1 is LNHDA, CDR2 SQIVND, per germline (reference sequence). The CDR3 is 15 residues long. The sequenced CDR3 bases are TGTGCCAGTAACCGGGACAGGGGCGGTACTGAAAAG. Translating it yields CASNRDRGGTEK. The full CDR3 protein is CASNRDRGGTEKLFF.

The CDR3 spells CARESPRGRNQPQHF. Incomplete CDR3 DNA: TGTGCCAGGGAATCTCCCAGGGGCAGGAATCAGCCC. The chain combines TRBV6-2 or TRBV6-3 with TRBJ1-5; a possible D gene is TRBD1 (6 bases). The CDR3 end is not reached by the read, which stops 3 residues before it; the germline J gene fills it in. The CDR3 spans 15 residues. V lost 9 bases and J lost 4, with 19 bases in between. CDR1 is MNHEY, CDR2 SVGEGT, per germline.

Concerning this clone itself: The read terminates 3 residues before the CDR3 end, so the remaining end is supplied by the germline J gene. The rearrangement uses TRBV15 and TRBJ2-2, with TRBD2 matching over 8 bases. V lost 0 bases to trimming and J lost 2 bases; unmatched junction nucleotides: 2. The CDR3 contains 16 residues. CDR1 and CDR2 (germline): LNHNV, YYDKDF (reference sequence). Partial CDR3 DNA: TGTGCCACCAGCAGAGATAGCGGGGTTAACACCGGGGAG. It codes for CATSRDSGVNTGE. The full CDR3 protein reads CATSRDSGVNTGELFF. The full variable domain, completed using reference TRBV15 and TRBJ2-2, is DAMVIQNPRYQVTQFGKPVTLSCSQTLNHNVMYWYQQKSSQAPKLLFHYYDKDFNNEADTPDNFQSRRPNTSFCFLDIRSPGLGDTAMYLCATSRDSGVNTGELFFGEGSRLTVL.

About this clone: The CDR3 extends 3 residues past the end of the read, so its final part is completed from the germline J gene. The chain uses TRBV14 and TRBJ2-2; D may be TRBD2 (7 bases). This CDR3 comprises 15 residues. Germline lookup yields CDR1 SGHDN and CDR2 FVKESK. The part of the CDR3 DNA that was read is TGTGCCAGCAGCCAAGTGGCAGGGGAGGGTGAAAAG. Its translation is CASSQVAGEGEK. The full CDR3 protein is CASSQVAGEGEKLFF.

In regard to this clone: Coverage ceases 3 residues before the CDR3 finishes, and the germline J gene fills in the end. V and J are TRBV20-1 and TRBJ2-1, with 7 bases that match TRBD2. V was pared by 1 base and J by 9 bases, with 3 bases of the junction left unmatched. Per the germline V gene, CDR1 is DFQATT and CDR2 is SNEGSKA (reference sequence). The CDR3 runs 12 residues. CDR3 amino acids: CSARVGLVEQFF. The DNA read from the CDR3 is TGCAGTGCTAGAGTCGGACTAGTTGAG.

With regard to this clone: The DNA ends 3 residues before the CDR3 does, and the rest of the CDR3 is filled in from the germline J gene. This rearrangement joins TRBV7-6 to TRBJ1-1; possible D gene TRBD1, 5 bases. The CDR3 is 15 residues long. Between the trimmed V and J ends, which lost 2 bases and 2 bases, there was a span of 12 bases. CDR1 is SGHVS, CDR2 FNYEAQ, per germline. CDR3 amino acids: CASSLTTDPNTEAFF. The CDR3 bases that were read are TGTGCCAGCAGCTTAACGACAGACCCAAACACTGAA.

As for this clone: The read terminates 3 residues before the CDR3 end, so the remaining end is supplied by the germline J gene. This sequence joins TRBV5-6 and TRBJ1-2; D is ambiguous. Germline V gives CDR1 SGHDT, CDR2 YYEEEE. The CDR3 is 11 amino acids. The sequenced part of the CDR3 DNA is TGTGCCAGCAGCTTCCATAGCGGC. Amino acid sequence: CASSFHSG. The full CDR3 protein is CASSFHSGYTF.

About this clone: The read gets to within 3 residues of the CDR3 end, and the germline J gene fills in the rest. The chain couples TRBV20-1 to TRBJ1-5; TRBD1 is a possible D gene (5 bases). From germline, CDR1 is DFQATT and CDR2 SNEGSKA (reference sequence). CDR3 length: 13 residues. Trimming shortened V by 4 bases and J by 3 bases, and 10 bases separated the two germline ends. The covered CDR3 bases are TGCAGTGCTAATAAGGGACTCAATCAGCCC. Amino acids: CSANKGLNQP. The full CDR3 sequence reads CSANKGLNQPQHF.

Of note for this clone: The DNA ends 3 residues before the CDR3 does, and the rest of the CDR3 is filled in from the germline J gene. The rearrangement uses TRBV5-1 and TRBJ2-3; the match to TRBD2 covers 16 bases. Losses at the gene ends were 4 bases for V and 2 bases for J; bases not matched to a gene: 4. Germline assignment: CDR1 SGHRS and CDR2 YFSETQ. There are 17 residues in the CDR3. Here the CDR3 reads CASSGTSGGALTDTQYF. The covered CDR3 bases are TGCGCCAGCAGCGGGACTAGCGGGGGGGCCCTCACAGATACG.

Points on this clone: The CDR3 extends 3 residues past the end of the read, so its final part is completed from the germline J gene. The chain links TRBV2 to TRBJ2-3; 9 nucleotides agree with TRBD2. CDR1 SNHLY and CDR2 FYNNEI come from the germline V gene. After removal of 0 bases from V and 0 bases from J, the junction contained 7 bases not matched to a gene. The CDR3 contains 18 residues. CDR3 amino acids: CASSEAGISGRSTDTQYF. The sequenced part of the CDR3 DNA is TGTGCCAGCAGTGAAGCGGGTATTAGCGGGAGAAGCACAGATACG. Variable domain in full (rest from reference TRBV2 and TRBJ2-3): EPEVTQTPSHQVTQMGQEVILRCVPISNHLYFYWYRQILGQKVEFLVSFYNNEISEKSEIFDDQFSVERPDGSNFTLKIRSTKLEDSAMYFCASSEAGISGRSTDTQYFGPGTRLTVL.

With regard to this clone: The read is 3 residues too short to cover the CDR3 end, so that end is filled in from the germline J gene. This chain links TRBV29-1 with TRBJ2-7, with 8 bases matching TRBD1. The CDR3 totals 11 residues. In germline, CDR1 is SQVTM, CDR2 ANQGSEA. The V gene end was trimmed by 8 bases and the J gene end by 6 bases; junction bases not matched to a gene: 6. The CDR3 sequence is CSIRQGFEQYF. Partial CDR3 DNA: TGCAGCATCCGACAGGGGTTCGAG.

As regards this clone: The read comes to an end 3 residues before the CDR3 does, leaving the germline J gene to fill in the end. The chain links TRBV25-1 to TRBJ2-7, with D uncertain. In germline, CDR1 is MGHDK, CDR2 SYGVNS. Trimming removed 10 bases from V and 3 bases from J, with 10 bases in between. CDR3 length: 11 amino acids. CDR3 amino acids: CATSMSYEQYF. The sequenced part of the CDR3 DNA is TGTGCCACTAGTATGAGCTACGAG.

On this clone itself: The read ends 3 residues shy of where the CDR3 ends; the end is completed using the germline J gene. The rearrangement uses TRBV5-1 and TRBJ2-3; D gene uncertain. Germline V gene data show CDR1 as SGHRS and CDR2 as YFSETQ. Trimming pared 2 bases from V and 2 bases from J, leaving 15 bases between. CDR3 length: 16 residues. This CDR3 reads CASSLGQVGPTDTQYF. Incomplete CDR3 DNA: TGCGCCAGCAGCTTAGGTCAGGTGGGCCCCACAGATACG.

Remarks on this clone: Read sequence stops 3 residues before the CDR3 end, and the germline J gene provides the missing end. The chain combines TRBV18 with TRBJ1-1, with TRBD1 identical over 8 bases. Germline V lookup: CDR1 KGHSH, CDR2 LQKENI. The CDR3 is made up of 17 amino acids. CDR3 loop: CASSPPLRGQEEETAFF. The CDR3 bases that were read are TGTGCCAGCTCACCCCCTCTTCGGGGACAGGAAGAAGAGACA.